Listed below are T cell receptor beta chains from one sample, sequenced in a study of T cells in Graves' hyperthyroidism and ophthalmopathy. TCRdb re-called the multiplex PCR reads with MiXCR, one entry per CDR3 protein. The table records about 420,000 distinct CDR3 sequences, approximately 14% of them present only once. Source material: blood. The receptor set was obtained from a young woman with Graves' hyperthyroidism. The CDR3 runs from the conserved cysteine through the conserved F or W. D genes are given only for firm matches. Where a row states a size, it is once, few, many or the class of an expanded clone; other rows omit it.

clone_size	v_call	j_call	d_call	cdr3_aa	cdr3_nt
many	TRBV20-1	TRBJ2-1	.	CSARDPGGGYNEQFF	TGCAGTGCTAGAGATCCCGGGGGAGGCTACAATGAGCAGTTCTTC
many	TRBV6-1	TRBJ1-1	.	CASRPIGNTEAFF	TGTGCCAGCAGACCCATAGGAAACACTGAAGCTTTCTTT
many	TRBV11-3	TRBJ2-5	TRBD1	CASTRRQGWQETQYF	TGTGCCAGCACCCGACGACAGGGTTGGCAAGAGACCCAGTACTTC
many	TRBV19	TRBJ2-1	TRBD2	CASSPWTYSSGTYNEQFF	TGTGCCAGTAGTCCATGGACTTATTCTAGCGGGACTTACAATGAGCAGTTCTTC
.	TRBV15	TRBJ1-5	TRBD1	CATSRDVGQGRNQPQHF	TGTGCCACCAGCAGAGATGTTGGACAGGGACGGAATCAGCCCCAGCATTTT
many	TRBV6-2/TRBV6-3	TRBJ2-5	TRBD2	CASSRTSGFMQTQYF	TGTGCCAGCAGTCGGACTAGCGGTTTTATGCAGACCCAGTACTTC
many	TRBV7-9	TRBJ1-4	TRBD1	CASSSDRGRREKLFF	TGTGCCAGCAGCAGTGACAGGGGGCGGCGCGAAAAACTGTTTTTT
.	TRBV5-6	TRBJ1-4	TRBD1	CASRAGTGSEKLFF	TGTGCCAGCCGGGCCGGGACAGGGAGTGAAAAACTGTTTTTT
.	TRBV15	TRBJ2-2	TRBD2	CATSRGWREGRELFF	TGTGCCACCAGCAGAGGGTGGCGGGAGGGCCGGGAGCTGTTTTTT
.	TRBV27	TRBJ2-7	.	CASSPAGRSSYEQYF	TGTGCCAGCAGTCCAGCCGGCAGGAGCTCCTACGAGCAGTACTTC
.	TRBV15	TRBJ2-1	TRBD2	CATSRDPAGVEQFF	TGTGCCACCAGCAGAGATCCAGCGGGAGTCGAGCAGTTCTTC
.	TRBV9	TRBJ1-4	.	CASSVRGHINEKLFF	TGTGCCAGCAGCGTAAGAGGGCACATAAATGAAAAACTGTTTTTT
.	TRBV29-1	TRBJ2-7	.	CSVEDPARGNEQYF	TGCAGCGTTGAAGATCCGGCGAGGGGTAACGAGCAGTACTTC
many	TRBV27	TRBJ1-1	TRBD1	CASRPRQGYTEAFF	TGTGCCAGCAGACCTAGACAGGGGTACACTGAAGCTTTCTTT
.	TRBV20-1	TRBJ2-7	TRBD1	CSARNRGNNYEQYF	TGCAGTGCTAGAAACAGGGGCAATAACTACGAGCAGTACTTC
few	TRBV9	TRBJ2-7	.	CASSVEGGVGYEQYF	TGTGCCAGCAGCGTAGAAGGAGGGGTAGGCTACGAGCAGTACTTC
few	TRBV6-6	TRBJ2-1	.	CASSSRQNNEQFF	TGTGCCAGCAGTTCTCGACAGAACAATGAGCAGTTCTTC
few	TRBV5-1	TRBJ2-3	TRBD2	CASSGSGLATDTQYF	TGCGCCAGCAGCGGCTCCGGACTAGCGACAGATACGCAGTATTTT
few	TRBV5-1	TRBJ2-5	.	CASTLGWQETQYF	TGCGCCAGCACATTAGGGTGGCAAGAGACCCAGTACTTC
.	TRBV18	TRBJ2-7	.	CASSPQGREQYF	TGTGCCAGCTCCCCCCAGGGCCGCGAGCAGTACTTC
.	TRBV20-1	TRBJ1-1	.	CSLQREGPENTEAFF	TGCAGTCTCCAGCGGGAGGGTCCGGAGAACACTGAAGCTTTCTTT
.	TRBV20-1	TRBJ2-7	TRBD2	CSAAGTSGRLSYEQYF	TGCAGTGCAGCCGGGACTAGCGGGAGGCTCTCCTACGAGCAGTACTTC
many	TRBV10-1	TRBJ1-1	.	CASSRDMTNTEAFF	TGCGCCAGCAGCCGGGACATGACGAACACTGAAGCTTTCTTT
many	TRBV5-1	TRBJ2-1	TRBD2	CASSYETSVTYNEQFF	TGCGCCAGCAGCTACGAGACTAGCGTGACCTACAATGAGCAGTTCTTC
.	TRBV19	TRBJ2-6	.	CASRAGFFSGANVLTF	TGTGCCAGTAGGGCAGGGTTCTTCTCTGGGGCCAACGTCCTGACTTTC
many	TRBV2	TRBJ2-7	TRBD1	CASGHRDRSYEQYF	TGTGCCAGCGGCCACCGGGACAGGAGCTACGAGCAGTACTTC
many	TRBV12-3/TRBV12-4	TRBJ2-7	.	CASSLRDIGERYF	TGTGCCAGCAGTTTAAGGGACATTGGAGAGCGGTACTTC
many	TRBV11-3	TRBJ2-3	.	CASSLEGRAATDTQYF	TGTGCCAGCAGCTTAGAGGGGCGGGCGGCGACAGATACGCAGTATTTT
many	TRBV5-1	TRBJ1-1	.	CASSYSGLTFF	TGCGCCAGCAGCTATTCAGGGTTAACTTTCTTT
.	TRBV12-3/TRBV12-4	TRBJ2-5	TRBD2	CASSFPGLAGAVGETQYF	TGTGCCAGCAGTTTCCCGGGACTAGCGGGGGCGGTTGGAGAGACCCAGTACTTC
few	TRBV14	TRBJ1-1	.	CASSQVRTSYRARANTEAFF	TGTGCCAGCAGCCAAGTCAGGACCTCGTACCGGGCCCGGGCGAACACTGAAGCTTTCTTT
many	TRBV6-1	TRBJ2-7	.	CASSESVGHEQYF	TGTGCCAGCAGTGAAAGCGTGGGGCACGAGCAGTACTTC
few	TRBV5-1	TRBJ2-3	.	CASSLFTDTQYF	TGCGCCAGCAGCTTATTCACAGATACGCAGTATTTT
.	TRBV6-6	TRBJ1-5	.	CASSYSGGASNQPQHF	TGTGCCAGCAGTTACTCGGGGGGAGCGAGCAATCAGCCCCAGCATTTT
many	TRBV7-8	TRBJ2-6	.	CASSLAGGTGSGANVLTF	TGTGCCAGCAGCTTAGCGGGCGGCACTGGCTCTGGGGCCAACGTCCTGACTTTC
many	TRBV7-8	TRBJ2-1	.	CASSFVIVGVLANEQFF	TGTGCCAGCAGCTTTGTCATTGTCGGGGTTCTAGCCAATGAGCAGTTCTTC
many	TRBV12-3/TRBV12-4	TRBJ2-1	TRBD1	CASRWGQYNEQFF	TGTGCCAGCAGGTGGGGACAGTACAATGAGCAGTTCTTC
many	TRBV6-1	TRBJ2-7	.	CASSEAWGMGHEQYF	TGTGCCAGCAGTGAAGCATGGGGTATGGGCCACGAGCAGTACTTC
few	TRBV19	TRBJ2-3	TRBD1	CASSRTGTGAGLTDTQYF	TGTGCCAGTAGTAGGACCGGGACAGGGGCGGGGCTCACAGATACGCAGTATTTT
many	TRBV12-3/TRBV12-4	TRBJ2-7	.	CASTLGLAQGDEQYF	TGTGCCAGCACCTTGGGCTTAGCCCAGGGCGACGAGCAGTACTTC